This TCR beta chain emerged from a study of T-cell memory formation after mild COVID-19. Study in general: The study found TCR clusters largely donor specific. Study-wide points: CD4/CD8 balance held among clones contracting day 15 to 85, and later expanders leaned CD4+.

TCRdb reanalysed the 5' RACE reads using MiXCR and keeps one entry per CDR3 protein. The sample gives roughly 510,000 distinct CDR3 sequences, around a sixth of which show up once; roughly 7.7% is in the top ten. The CDR3 has 12 residues. With 5 bases removed from V and 4 bases from J, the gap between germline ends came to 9 bases. Germline CDR1 MNHEY, CDR2 SVGAGI. About this clonotype: Its antigen remains unidentified.

Specimen: PBMCs or a T cell subset sorted from them (not recorded which). V gene TRBV6-5 combines with J gene TRBJ2-7; tentatively, D is TRBD2 (6 bases). This TCR came from an adult woman who had mild COVID-19 (a few samples of this study predate the infection). Cell type and time point are not known. CDR3 nucleotide sequence: TGTGCCAGCAGTACGGGGGTTTACGAGCAGTACTTC. Protein sequence: CASSTGVYEQYF.